Detailed here is one TCR beta chain. It lacks a known antigen. Base qualities are not at hand, and no much larger clone is one base apart. The cysteine opens and the phenylalanine closes a CDR3 of 14 amino acids. Just the 42-base CDR3 DNA is kept, in frame starting at base 1. Healthy HIV-negative adults with no recently reported acute infections or vaccinations were included as donors. Every donor was a Caucasian adult living in Nashville, Tennessee, USA. For unsorted samples, tens of millions of PBMCs were counted, and genomic DNA was extracted using the QIAamp DNA Blood Mini kit. Blood was obtained by leukapheresis, after which PBMCs were separated by Ficoll-Histopaque density gradient centrifugation and cryopreserved in liquid nitrogen vapor phase. Using the deep immunoSEQ assay, TCR CDR3 regions were amplified from genomic DNA by multiplex PCR. For each cell subset, the extracted genomic DNA was distributed evenly across all wells of several immunoSEQ 96-well plates, and each plate served as one replicate. Each replicate PCR for unsorted PBMC received 300 to 350 ng genomic DNA, equal to about 30,000 T cell genomes. Genomic DNA from unsorted PBMC was sequenced over ten immunoSEQ deep assay plates. Purified libraries were measured with a Qubit 3.0 fluorometer, size-checked on a Bioanalyzer 2100, and measured again with the KAPA Library Quantification kit. Every immunoSEQ 96-well plate was sequenced on a separate single-read 150-cycle Illumina NextSeq 550 flow cell. As for the authors' bioinformatics: Because only junctional sequences without quality scores were contained in the immunoSEQ output, filtering matching that applied to full-length reads could not be performed. To assign V/J genes and CDR3, sequences were annotated against IMGT germline references using PyIR, a Python wrapper for IgBLAST v1.9. Reads were removed for weak V/J assignments (E-value above 1e-6), missing CDR3, stop codons, out-of-frame junctions, or ambiguous translated residues. V3J clonotypes were defined by identical inferred V gene, J gene, and CDR3 amino acid sequence. To compute the percentage overlap between repertoires, the number of shared unique clonotypes was divided by the size of the smaller repertoire. RTK rarefaction, the Chao1 estimator, and Recon v2.1 estimates of unobserved clonotypes were used to assess repertoire richness. Not all clones reach the TCRdb copy of this immuneACCESS table, which keeps in-frame sequences only. Checked studies attribute under half of the gap to unresolved V genes and leave the rest unexplained. V, J and clone size were drawn from that table, and D and trimming were deduced from the DNA. Present in this sample are about 470,000 clones, 70% to 80% of which were seen just once. Around 14% of the sample is held by the ten biggest clonotypes.

This specimen comes from a study of shared clonotypes between healthy human individuals (dated by TCRdb to between 2020 and 2021). At the level of the whole study: Three men and a couple of women, aged 18 to 49 years, made up the cohort. To estimate repertoire size and how much clonotypes are shared between individuals, the study performed deep sequencing of blood TCR repertoires from about 5 healthy adults. To increase sequencing depth and limit assay-specific biases, different laboratories used diverse techniques to prepare libraries and sequence TCR repertoires. Leukapheresis yielded between about 0.8 and 9.5 billion PBMCs per donor.

Results and caveats for the whole study, not just this receptor: Sampling was restricted to blood, and TCR repertoires in tissue are likely to differ from TCR repertoires in blood. Based on pairwise subsampling, the degree of clonotype sharing among donors was expected to be affected by sequencing depth. Because the study included only a small number of donors, the genetic and exposure-history diversity represented was limited.

The TCR was taken from a woman between 40 and 50 years old in good health. Some clones in this sample may be carry-over from other donors' samples. Specimen: PBMCs. The chain joins TRBV12-2 to TRBJ1-3. TRBV12-2 is a pseudogene. The DNA sequence reads TGTGCAAGTCGCTTTACCCCTCCATTGGACACCATATATTTT. Its translation reads: CASRFTPPLDTIYF.